This is a list of T cell receptor beta chains from one sample in a study of blood T cells in healthy people across ages. Each CDR3 protein is one row after TCRdb ran MiXCR on the 5' RACE reads. The top ten clones hold 20% to 25% of a sample with some 1,800,000 distinct CDR3 sequences, roughly two fifths of them seen once. The sample consisted of blood. The receptors shown here come from a human donor in good health. Both conserved end residues are part of each CDR3. Fields, in order: CDR3 length, V gene, clone size, D gene, J gene, CDR3 DNA, CDR3 protein. The D gene is left open where the match is weak. Some rows mark clone size as missing; the rest say once, few, many or name a class of expanded clone.

>16|TRBV10-3|few|NA|TRBJ2-2
TGTGCCATCAGTGAGTCCCCGTACCCGGCCACCGGGGAGCTGTTTTTT
CAISESPYPATGELFF
>14|TRBV5-1|NA|NA|TRBJ2-1
TGCGCCAGCAGCCGGGACATCTTCTACAATGAGCAGTTCTTC
CASSRDIFYNEQFF
>16|TRBV7-3|once|NA|TRBJ2-2
TGTGCCAGCAGCTTTGCACAGGGATTATACACCGGGGAGCTGTTTTTT
CASSFAQGLYTGELFF
>14|TRBV6-2/TRBV6-3|NA|NA|TRBJ2-7
TGTGCCAGCAGTTTTAGGGGACACCATTACGAGCAGTACTTC
CASSFRGHHYEQYF
>13|TRBV3-1|many|TRBD1|TRBJ2-7
TGTGCCAGCAGCCCCCGGACAGGGTACGAGCAGTACTTC
CASSPRTGYEQYF
>14|TRBV20-1|few|TRBD1|TRBJ2-2
TGCAGTGCTAGAGACCCGACAGGGCCCGGGGAGCTGTTTTTT
CSARDPTGPGELFF
>15|TRBV7-2|few|TRBD1|TRBJ1-4
TGTGCCAGCAGCGGGGTGGACAGGGTCGGCGAAAAACTGTTTTTT
CASSGVDRVGEKLFF
>15|TRBV7-2|NA|NA|TRBJ2-1
TGTGCCAGCAGCTTAAATGTGGGGGCGCAAATAGGGCAGTTCTTC
CASSLNVGAQIGQFF
>12|TRBV4-3|NA|NA|TRBJ2-3
TGCGCTATGGGACTGCACGCGGATACGCAGTATTTT
CAMGLHADTQYF
>16|TRBV9|NA|TRBD1|TRBJ2-5
TGTGCCAGCAGCGTAGGGTTCATGACAGGGGAAGAGACCCAGTACTTC
CASSVGFMTGEETQYF
>15|TRBV9|NA|NA|TRBJ2-1
TGTGCCAGCAGCGTAGGGACCATGAGGGACAATGAGCAGTTCTTC
CASSVGTMRDNEQFF
>15|TRBV7-2|NA|NA|TRBJ1-2
TGTGCCAGCAGCTTAGGCCCCGCAGTGGGCTATGGCTACACCTTC
CASSLGPAVGYGYTF
>16|TRBV7-2|few|NA|TRBJ2-1
TGTGGCAGCAGCTTCAGGCAGGGGCTGGAGACGGCTGAGCAGTTCTTC
CGSSFRQGLETAEQFF
>15|TRBV20-1|few|TRBD2|TRBJ2-5
TGCAGTGCTCGGAACTCCGGGGGGAGAGGGGAGACCCAGTACTTC
CSARNSGGRGETQYF
>18|TRBV24-1|few|TRBD2|TRBJ2-1
TGTGCCACCAGTGACCCGACTAGCGGGGGGGAATACTACAATGAGCAGTTCTTC
CATSDPTSGGEYYNEQFF
>16|TRBV5-1|NA|TRBD2|TRBJ2-7
TGCGCCAGCAGCTTTCGGGGGGGGATGACCTCCTACGAGCAGTACTTC
CASSFRGGMTSYEQYF
>15|TRBV4-1|few|NA|TRBJ1-6
TGCGCCAGCAGCCAAGGGACACAGTATAATTCACCCCTCCACTTT
CASSQGTQYNSPLHF
>18|TRBV4-3|few|TRBD2|TRBJ2-1
TGCGCCAGCAGCCAAGATATTATGACGGGACTAGCTCACAATGAGCAGTTCTTC
CASSQDIMTGLAHNEQFF
>12|TRBV3-1|once|NA|TRBJ1-2
TGTGCCAGCAGCCAGCCGGGGAACGGCTACACCTTC
CASSQPGNGYTF
>15|TRBV6-6|few|TRBD1|TRBJ2-3
TGTGCCAGCAGTCGACAGGGAAGAGGAACAGATACGCAGTATTTT
CASSRQGRGTDTQYF
>14|TRBV20-1|few|NA|TRBJ1-5
TGCAGTGCCGGGCCTGTTCATAGCAATCAGCCCCAGCATTTT
CSAGPVHSNQPQHF
>13|TRBV12-3/TRBV12-4|few|NA|TRBJ1-1
TGTGCCAGCAGTTTAGGTTTTGATGGTGTAGCTTTCTTT
CASSLGFDGVAFF
>17|TRBV4-3|few|NA|TRBJ1-2
TGCGCCAGCAGCCAAGGGGGGGGCAATATGATTAACTATGGCTACACCTTC
CASSQGGGNMINYGYTF
>14|TRBV6-2/TRBV6-3|NA|NA|TRBJ1-2
TGTGCCAGCAGTTTCTCCTACTCTAACTATGGCTACACCTTC
CASSFSYSNYGYTF
>16|TRBV12-3/TRBV12-4|NA|NA|TRBJ2-3
TGTGCCAGCAGTTTAGACTGCGGATCGGGCACAGATACGCAGTATTTT
CASSLDCGSGTDTQYF
>15|TRBV19|once|TRBD1|TRBJ1-5
TGTGCCAGTAGTCTCACAGGGGGCAAGCGACAGCCCCAGCATTTT
CASSLTGGKRQPQHF
>14|TRBV28|NA|NA|TRBJ1-4
TGTGCCAGCAGTCCCCTGGCAACTATTGAAAAACTGTTTTTT
CASSPLATIEKLFF
>18|TRBV6-5|NA|TRBD1|TRBJ2-6
TGTGCCAGCAGTTACTCGGGGATCGACAGGGCTGGGGCCAACGTCCTGACTTTC
CASSYSGIDRAGANVLTF
>15|TRBV7-9|NA|NA|TRBJ2-2
TGTGCCAGCAGCTTATCCCCCCGGAGCACCGGGGAGCTGTTTTTT
CASSLSPRSTGELFF
>13|TRBV29-1|NA|NA|TRBJ2-7
TGCAGCGTTGACGTAATAGGGGACTACGAGCAGTACTTC
CSVDVIGDYEQYF
>12|TRBV29-1|NA|TRBD1|TRBJ1-2
TGCAGCGTTCGACAGCTGGACAGGGGCTACACCTTC
CSVRQLDRGYTF
>17|TRBV7-9|few|NA|TRBJ1-4
TGTGCCAGCAGCTTACTGGTCGGGGGGGGAAGTAATGAAAAACTGTTTTTT
CASSLLVGGGSNEKLFF
>13|TRBV18|NA|NA|TRBJ1-4
TGTGCCAGCTCGCCTGACAGCGGTGAAAAACTGTTTTTT
CASSPDSGEKLFF
>17|TRBV20-1|few|NA|TRBJ1-6
TGCAGTGCTAGAGACGCGTCCGTTACAGGGACCAATTCACCCCTCCACTTT
CSARDASVTGTNSPLHF
>11|TRBV4-2|NA|NA|TRBJ2-1
TGTGCCAGCAGCCAAACTAGTGAGCAGTTCTTC
CASSQTSEQFF
>15|TRBV6-2/TRBV6-3|NA|NA|TRBJ2-5
TGTGCCAGCAGTTACTCGACCGGGGGCAGAGAGACCCAGTACTTC
CASSYSTGGRETQYF
>14|TRBV27|NA|TRBD1|TRBJ1-2
TGTGCCAGCAGTTCCTACAGGGGAAGCTATGGCTACACCTTC
CASSSYRGSYGYTF
>16|TRBV7-9|NA|NA|TRBJ1-4
TGTGCCAGCAGCTTAGGACAGGTTGCAACTAATGAAAAACTGTTTTTT
CASSLGQVATNEKLFF
>15|TRBV7-3|few|TRBD2|TRBJ2-7
TGTGCCAGCAGCCAACTCGGACTAGAGTCCTACGAGCAGTACTTC
CASSQLGLESYEQYF
>16|TRBV11-1|NA|NA|TRBJ2-3
TGTGCCAGCAGCTTCCCTCAGGGGAAATACACAGATACGCAGTATTTT
CASSFPQGKYTDTQYF
>16|TRBV7-2|NA|TRBD1|TRBJ2-1
TGTGCCAGCAGCTTAGCTTACAGCAGGGGGTACAATGAGCAGTTCTTC
CASSLAYSRGYNEQFF
>15|TRBV5-1|many|TRBD2|TRBJ2-3
TGCGCCAGCAGCTTGGCCGGGACTAGAAAAGATACGCAGTATTTT
CASSLAGTRKDTQYF
>14|TRBV15|NA|TRBD1|TRBJ1-1
TGTGCCACCACCCAAGACAGGGGTTACACTGAAGCTTTCTTT
CATTQDRGYTEAFF
>14|TRBV4-1|few|NA|TRBJ2-5
TGCGCCAGCAGCGGGGCGGGACTCCAAGAGACCCAGTACTTC
CASSGAGLQETQYF
>16|TRBV20-1|NA|TRBD2|TRBJ2-1
TGCAGTGCGAAGACTAGCGGGGGGGCATACTACAATGAGCAGTTCTTC
CSAKTSGGAYYNEQFF
>13|TRBV12-5|NA|NA|TRBJ2-1
TGTGCTAGTGGAATGACAGGAGAAAACATTCAGTTCTTC
CASGMTGENIQFF
>13|TRBV20-1|few|TRBD1|TRBJ1-5
TGCAGTGCTAGCCGACAGGGAGATCAGCCCCAGCATTTT
CSASRQGDQPQHF
>14|TRBV4-1|few|NA|TRBJ2-5
TGCGCCAGCAGCCAAGACGGCGGGGTAGAGACCCAGTACTTC
CASSQDGGVETQYF